Following are 31 T cell receptor beta chains from one sample sequenced in a study of CD8 T cells in ankylosing spondylitis. Notes on the study in general: Ankylosing spondylitis blood seemed to carry a telltale TCR beta motif made of fewer than 10 highly homologous variants.

From the 5' RACE reads, TCRdb called clonotypes with MiXCR, one entry per CDR3 protein. The data contain 500,000 or so distinct CDR3 sequences, about 5.2% of them seen just once; the ten biggest clones take up under 4.5%. No antigen has been identified for these receptors. The sequencing input was blood, either unsorted or a sorted T cell fraction (not recorded which). These receptors were obtained from a male donor with ankylosing spondylitis.

This clonotype occurred many times. The chain is built from TRBV7-9 and TRBJ2-3; 7 nucleotides match TRBD1. CDR3 length equals 14 residues. Germline lookup yields CDR1 SEHNR and CDR2 FQNEAQ (reference sequence). V trimming: 6 bases; J trimming: 3 bases; junction bases outside the gene matches: 6. This chain's CDR3 is CASRAGTATDTQYF. The CDR3 bases are TGTGCCAGCAGGGCCGGGACAGCAACAGATACGCAGTATTTT.

This clonotype was seen many times. This chain joins TRBV9 and TRBJ2-2; D is possibly TRBD1 or TRBD2 (6 bases each). The germline gives CDR1 SGDLS, CDR2 YYNGEE. This CDR3 has 18 amino acids. Trimming shortened V by 0 bases and J by 4 bases, and 19 bases separated the two germline ends. The CDR3 nucleotides read TGTGCCAGCAGCGTAGCGGGACTGGGGGCGGGCGGCACCGGGGAGCTGTTTTTT. This codes for CASSVAGLGAGGTGELFF.

At least ten counts were recorded for this clonotype. This sequence joins TRBV29-1 and TRBJ1-2; 7 nucleotides align to TRBD1. V dropped 6 bases and J dropped 4; count of bases not matched to a gene: 5. Germline V gives CDR1 SQVTM, CDR2 ANQGSEA. The CDR3 runs to 12 residues. CDR3: CSVRQGGYGYTF. As DNA, the CDR3 is TGCAGCGTGCGTCAGGGGGGCTATGGCTACACCTTC.

This clonotype occurred many times. This chain joins TRBV12-3 or TRBV12-4 and TRBJ1-3; D not certain. CDR3 length: 13 amino acids. Trimming removed 6 bases at V and 0 bases at J, with 6 bases between. Written as DNA, the CDR3 is TGTGCCAGCAGAATCTACTCTGGAAACACCATATATTTT. This translates into CASRIYSGNTIYF.

This clonotype was detected many times. This chain uses TRBV5-1 with TRBJ2-7; 7 bases match TRBD1. Per germline, CDR1 SGHRS and CDR2 YFSETQ. V dropped 3 bases and J dropped 2; count of bases not matched to a gene: 5. CDR3 length: 14 amino acids. Here the CDR3 DNA reads TGCGCCAGCAGCTCCTGGACAGGAACCTACGAGCAGTACTTC. It encodes CASSSWTGTYEQYF.

This chain joins TRBV6-5 and TRBJ2-5, with D possibly being TRBD2 (5 bases). Per the germline V gene, CDR1 is MNHEY and CDR2 is SVGAGI. V was clipped by 3 bases and J by 2 bases, with 10 bases between them. The CDR3 has 14 amino acids. The CDR3 is CASSYMSGQETQYF. The CDR3 nucleotides are TGTGCCAGCAGTTATATGTCGGGGCAAGAGACCCAGTACTTC.

This clonotype was picked up many times. This chain uses TRBV7-9 with TRBJ1-2; D may be TRBD1 (5 bases). The length of the CDR3 is 14 residues. Trimming cost V 3 bases and J 8 bases, with 16 bases left between them. Germline CDR1 SEHNR, CDR2 FQNEAQ (reference sequence). The CDR3 loop is CASSFPRQGEGYTF. CDR3 sequence (DNA): TGTGCCAGCAGCTTTCCGAGGCAGGGAGAAGGCTACACCTTC.

The genes are TRBV7-9 and TRBJ2-7, with D uncertain. The V gene lost 5 bases and the J gene lost 0 bases, with 8 bases spanning the gap. Germline V lookup: CDR1 SEHNR, CDR2 FQNEAQ (reference sequence). The CDR3 length is 13 residues. Written as DNA, the CDR3 is TGTGCCAGCAGCCCCGGCATCTCCTACGAGCAGTACTTC. Protein product: CASSPGISYEQYF.

V gene TRBV7-8 combines with J gene TRBJ2-7, with D possibly matching TRBD2 (6 bases). The V end lost 3 bases, the J end lost 3 bases, and 9 bases lay between the germline ends. This CDR3 contains 13 residues. Looked up from germline, CDR1 is SGHVS and CDR2 is FQNEAQ. CDR3 DNA sequence: TGTGCCAGCAGCTTGCGGGACCTCTACGAGCAGTACTTC. Its protein product is CASSLRDLYEQYF. The full variable domain, with the rest looked up from reference TRBV7-8 and TRBJ2-7, is GAGVSQSPRYKVAKRGQDVALRCDPISGHVSLFWYQQALGQGPEFLTYFQNEAQLDKSGLPSDRFFAERPEGSVSTLKIQRTQQEDSAVYLCASSLRDLYEQYFGPGTRLTVT.

This clonotype was found many times. This sequence joins TRBV29-1 and TRBJ2-3; TRBD2 matches 10 bases. Per germline, CDR1 SQVTM and CDR2 ANQGSEA. The V segment lost 6 bases and the J segment 6 bases; nucleotides outside the gene matches: 6. The CDR3 covers 13 residues. The CDR3 DNA sequence: TGCAGCGTAGCGGGAGGGCCGGTGGATACGCAGTATTTT. It translates to CSVAGGPVDTQYF.

This clonotype was recorded a few times. The rearrangement joins TRBV18 to TRBJ2-3; 9 bases map to TRBD1. Per the germline V gene, CDR1 is KGHSH and CDR2 is LQKENI. CDR3 size: 16 residues. The trim removed 0 bases at V and 2 bases at J, leaving 3 bases unmatched. CDR3 nucleotides: TGTGCCAGCTCACCACCGACAGGGGGGGCCACAGATACGCAGTATTTT. Protein product: CASSPPTGGATDTQYF.

The chain is built from TRBV5-1 and TRBJ2-3, with 9 positions matching TRBD2. The length of the CDR3 is 18 residues. Unmatched junction bases numbered 13, after V lost 2 bases and J lost 3 bases. Germline lookup yields CDR1 SGHRS and CDR2 YFSETQ. Here the CDR3 DNA reads TGCGCCAGCAGCTTAAAAATTTTTGCGGGGGGGCCGACAGATACGCAGTATTTT. Encoded protein: CASSLKIFAGGPTDTQYF. The complete variable domain, with remaining parts taken from reference TRBV5-1 and TRBJ2-3, reads KAGVTQTPRYLIKTRGQQVTLSCSPISGHRSVSWYQQTPGQGLQFLFEYFSETQRNKGNFPGRFSGRQFSNSRSEMNVSTLELGDSALYLCASSLKIFAGGPTDTQYFGPGTRLTVL.

This clonotype was seen at least ten times. The chain uses TRBV5-1 and TRBJ2-7, with 8 bases matching TRBD1. The CDR3 extends over 15 amino acids. V lost 2 bases and J lost 4; bases outside the gene matches: 8. From germline, CDR1 is SGHRS and CDR2 YFSETQ. In DNA, the CDR3 is TGCGCCAGCAGCTTACAGACAGGGGCCCTGTACGAGCAGTACTTC. It translates to CASSLQTGALYEQYF.

This clonotype has ten or more counts. V usage is TRBV6-5 and J usage is TRBJ1-2, with TRBD1 matching 7 bases. CDR3 size: 17 residues. J lost 8 bases, V lost 0 bases, and 15 bases had no gene match. Germline CDR1 MNHEY, CDR2 SVGAGI. The CDR3 reads CASSYSFETGREEGYTF. Here the CDR3 DNA reads TGTGCCAGCAGTTACTCGTTTGAGACAGGGCGTGAGGAGGGCTACACCTTC.

This chain uses TRBV20-1 with TRBJ1-1; 8 bases are shared with TRBD1. The CDR3 covers 13 residues. V was clipped by 3 bases and J by 7 bases; unmatched bases: 7. Germline V gives CDR1 DFQATT, CDR2 SNEGSKA (reference sequence). For the CDR3, the DNA is TGCAGTGCTAGGTCCAGGGGGCTCCTTGAAGCTTTCTTT. It specifies CSARSRGLLEAFF.

This clonotype was seen a single time. A read error may produce the germline difference seen at one junction end. The V gene is TRBV12-3 or TRBV12-4, the J gene TRBJ2-3, with TRBD1 as a possible D gene (5 bases). The CDR3 runs 15 residues. The CDR3 loop reads CTSSARADSTATQYF. In nucleotides, the CDR3 is TGTACCAGCAGTGCCCGGGCCGACAGCACAGCTACGCAGTATTTT.

This clonotype occurred many times. The chain couples TRBV12-3 or TRBV12-4 to TRBJ1-1; D call uncertain. The CDR3 is 15 residues long. The germline V and J ends were trimmed by 2 bases and 1 base, with 11 bases remaining between them. The CDR3 DNA sequence: TGTGCCAGCAGTTTAACCCCAGTGGGGAACACTGAAGCTTTCTTT. Protein product: CASSLTPVGNTEAFF.

Points on this clonotype: This may be a read error: a much more frequent sequence differs by one nucleotide. No conserved phenylalanine or tryptophan is present at the end of the CDR3, so a read error is the likely explanation. The V call is TRBV7-9, the J call TRBJ2-7; D call uncertain. The CDR3 totals 12 residues. V was clipped by 1 base and J by 6 bases, with 7 bases between them. The germline V gene has CDR1 SEHNR and CDR2 FQNEAQ (reference sequence). The chain's CDR3 is CASSLGEREQYY. As DNA, the CDR3 is TGTGCCAGCAGCTTAGGGGAACGCGAGCAGTACTAC.

This clonotype has only a few counts. The rearrangement joins TRBV30 to TRBJ2-1, with D tentatively TRBD1 or TRBD2 (5 bases each). The length of the CDR3 is 13 residues. Germline V gene sequence: CDR1 GTSNPN, CDR2 SVGIG (reference sequence). The V and J ends lost 2 bases and 8 bases respectively, with 13 bases between them. CDR3 amino acids: CAWSRDLEDEQFF. CDR3 coding DNA: TGTGCCTGGAGTCGGGACCTGGAGGATGAGCAGTTCTTC.

This clonotype was recorded many times. This sequence joins TRBV6-2 or TRBV6-3 and TRBJ2-5; no clear D. Trimming pared 6 bases from V and 5 bases from J, leaving 4 bases between. This CDR3 region has 10 residues. CDR1 MNHEY and CDR2 SVGEGT come from the germline V gene. CDR3 protein: CASSRETQYF. The CDR3 region has the DNA TGTGCCAGCAGCCGGGAGACCCAGTACTTC.

This clonotype was seen ten or more times. V is TRBV29-1 and J is TRBJ2-1; D is perhaps TRBD2 (6 bases). Germline V gene lookup returns CDR1 SQVTM and CDR2 ANQGSEA. This CDR3 has 13 amino acids. V shed 4 bases and J shed 4 bases, with 11 bases lying between them. In DNA form, the CDR3 reads TGCAGCGTTGCGGGACTGCCGTACAATGAGCAGTTCTTC. It yields the protein CSVAGLPYNEQFF.

This clonotype showed up many times. V gene TRBV9 combines with J gene TRBJ1-1, with D unresolved. Trimming cost V 0 bases and J 2 bases, with 5 bases left between them. Per germline, CDR1 SGDLS and CDR2 YYNGEE. The CDR3 has 13 residues. The CDR3: CASSVDINTEAFF. The DNA of the CDR3 is TGTGCCAGCAGCGTAGATATAAACACTGAAGCTTTCTTT.

This clonotype has a count of ten or more. The chain has TRBV20-1 and TRBJ2-1, with 9 bases fitting TRBD2. With 3 bases clipped from V and 0 bases from J, the junction kept 12 bases outside the gene matches. Germline V gives CDR1 DFQATT, CDR2 SNEGSKA (reference sequence). The CDR3 spans 18 residues. DNA for the CDR3: TGCAGTGCTAGCCGGGGTAGCGGGGGCTCCAGCTCCTACAATGAGCAGTTCTTC. Its protein is CSASRGSGGSSSYNEQFF.

This clonotype was counted between two and nine times. J is TRBJ2-1 and V is TRBV2; D call uncertain. The CDR3 has 11 amino acids. Trimming removed 3 bases from V and 9 bases from J, with 6 bases in between. Germline CDR1 SNHLY, CDR2 FYNNEI. Here the CDR3 reads CASSDIGEQFF. CDR3 nucleotide sequence: TGTGCCAGCAGTGACATTGGTGAGCAGTTCTTC.

The gene calls are TRBV20-1 and TRBJ1-2, with no clear D. This CDR3 region has 14 residues. Looked up from germline, CDR1 is DFQATT and CDR2 is SNEGSKA (reference sequence). With 0 bases removed from V and 6 bases from J, the gap between germline ends came to 14 bases. The CDR3: CSAREFRGSDGYTF. CDR3 bases: TGCAGTGCTAGAGAGTTTCGAGGTTCGGATGGCTACACCTTC.

This chain uses TRBV6-1 with TRBJ2-5; possibly TRBD1 for D (6 bases). This CDR3 has 12 residues. Trimming stripped 8 bases from V and 1 base from J, with 8 bases between. Germline V lookup: CDR1 MNHNS, CDR2 SASEGT. CDR3 bases: TGTGCCAGCGGGGACACCCAAGAGACCCAGTACTTC. It codes for CASGDTQETQYF.

This clonotype was detected many times. The chain links TRBV10-3 to TRBJ2-7; D is undetermined. The length of the CDR3 is 13 residues. Germline assignment: CDR1 ENHRY and CDR2 SYGVKD. Trimming removed 3 bases at V and 0 bases at J, with 6 bases between. CDR3: CAISEVNSYEQYF. The DNA for the CDR3 is TGTGCCATCAGTGAAGTGAACTCCTACGAGCAGTACTTC.

There are many counts of this clonotype. The chain is built from TRBV20-1 and TRBJ2-1; 7 bases agree with TRBD1. The CDR3 is 16 amino acids. CDR1 DFQATT and CDR2 SNEGSKA come from the germline V gene (reference sequence). J was trimmed by 7 bases and V by 6 bases; bases with no gene match: 18. CDR3: CSAPIAQARGRNEQFF. In DNA form, the CDR3 reads TGCAGTGCCCCAATCGCGCAGGCTAGGGGGCGGAATGAGCAGTTCTTC.

This clonotype has a count of ten or more. This rearrangement joins TRBV6-2 or TRBV6-3 to TRBJ2-1; either TRBD1 or TRBD2 may fit D (5 bases each). The germline gives CDR1 MNHEY, CDR2 SVGEGT. This CDR3 region has 12 residues. The ends were cut back, 0 bases at V and 14 bases at J, with 11 bases in the middle. This chain's CDR3 is CASSYSERGEFF. The CDR3 DNA reads as TGTGCCAGCAGTTACTCGGAGAGGGGTGAGTTCTTC.

This clonotype was seen at least ten times. The chain couples TRBV6-2 or TRBV6-3 to TRBJ1-5; D gene ambiguous. V was clipped by 0 bases and J by 6 bases, with 9 bases between them. The germline CDR1 and CDR2 sequences are MNHEY and SVGEGT. The CDR3 loop spans 14 amino acids. The CDR3 DNA sequence: TGTGCCAGCAGTTACTCATCCGCCGGTCAGCCCCAGCATTTT. Protein: CASSYSSAGQPQHF.

This clonotype occurred a few times. The chain recombines TRBV20-1 with TRBJ2-5, with 9 positions matching TRBD1. Per the germline V gene, CDR1 is DFQATT and CDR2 is SNEGSKA (reference sequence). Trimming removed 1 base from V and 4 bases from J; junction bases left unmatched: 4. The CDR3 has 14 amino acids. The CDR3 DNA is TGCAGTGCTAGAGTTACAGGGGGCCGAGAGACCCAGTACTTC. Encoded protein: CSARVTGGRETQYF.